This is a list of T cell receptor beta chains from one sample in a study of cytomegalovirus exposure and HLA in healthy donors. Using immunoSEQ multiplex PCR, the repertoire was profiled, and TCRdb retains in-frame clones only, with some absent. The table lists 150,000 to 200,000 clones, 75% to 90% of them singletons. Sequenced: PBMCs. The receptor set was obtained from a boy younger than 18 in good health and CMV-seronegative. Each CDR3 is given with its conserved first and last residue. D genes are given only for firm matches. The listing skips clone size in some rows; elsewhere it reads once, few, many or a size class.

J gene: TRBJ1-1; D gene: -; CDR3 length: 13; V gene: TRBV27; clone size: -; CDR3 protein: CASGLDFNTEAFF; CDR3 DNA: TGTGCCAGCGGATTGGACTTTAACACTGAAGCTTTCTTT
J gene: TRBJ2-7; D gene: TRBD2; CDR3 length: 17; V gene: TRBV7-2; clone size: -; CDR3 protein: CASSFGLAGGLFGEQYF; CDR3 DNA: TGTGCCAGCAGCTTTGGACTAGCGGGAGGGCTTTTCGGCGAGCAGTACTTC
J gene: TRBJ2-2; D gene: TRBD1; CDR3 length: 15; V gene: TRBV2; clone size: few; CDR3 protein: CASGRQGLNTGELFF; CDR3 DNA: TGTGCCAGCGGCAGACAGGGATTGAACACCGGGGAGCTGTTTTTT
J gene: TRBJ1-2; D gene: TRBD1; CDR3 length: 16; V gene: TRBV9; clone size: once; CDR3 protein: CASSEDPGQGENGYTF; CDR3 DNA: TGTGCCAGCAGCGAAGATCCGGGACAGGGGGAAAATGGCTACACCTTC
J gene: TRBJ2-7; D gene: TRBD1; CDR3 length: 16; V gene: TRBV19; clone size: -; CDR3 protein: CASSISGTGGPYEQYF; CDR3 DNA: TGTGCCAGTAGTATTTCCGGGACAGGGGGGCCCTACGAGCAGTACTTC
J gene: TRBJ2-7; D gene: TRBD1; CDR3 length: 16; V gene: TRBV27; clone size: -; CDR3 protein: CASSPGQGAWLNEQYF; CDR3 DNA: TGTGCCAGCAGCCCCGGGCAGGGGGCCTGGTTGAACGAGCAGTACTTC
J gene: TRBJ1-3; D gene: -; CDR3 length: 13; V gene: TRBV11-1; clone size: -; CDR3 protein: CASSSTLGNTIYF; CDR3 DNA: TGTGCCAGCAGCTCCACTCTCGGAAACACCATATATTTT
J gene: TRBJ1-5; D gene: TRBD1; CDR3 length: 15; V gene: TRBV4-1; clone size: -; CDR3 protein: CASSQSTGANQPQHF; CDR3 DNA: TGCGCCAGCAGCCAATCTACAGGGGCCAATCAGCCCCAGCATTTT
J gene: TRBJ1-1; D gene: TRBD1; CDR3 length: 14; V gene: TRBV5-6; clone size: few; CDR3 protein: CASRIGQGNTEAFF; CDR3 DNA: TGTGCCAGCAGAATAGGACAGGGAAACACTGAAGCTTTCTTT
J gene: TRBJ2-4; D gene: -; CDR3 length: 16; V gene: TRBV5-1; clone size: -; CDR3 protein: CASSLTQSIAKNIQYF; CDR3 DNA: TGCGCCAGCAGCTTGACACAGAGTATAGCCAAAAACATTCAGTACTTC
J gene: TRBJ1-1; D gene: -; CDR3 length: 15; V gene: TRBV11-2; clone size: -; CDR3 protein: CASSSVRAGPTEAFF; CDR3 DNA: TGTGCCAGCAGCTCAGTACGGGCAGGGCCCACTGAAGCTTTCTTT
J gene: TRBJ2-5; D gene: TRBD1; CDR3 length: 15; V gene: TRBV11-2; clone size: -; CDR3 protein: CASSLLAGGQETQYF; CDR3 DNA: TGTGCCAGCAGCTTGCTAGCAGGGGGACAAGAGACCCAGTACTTC
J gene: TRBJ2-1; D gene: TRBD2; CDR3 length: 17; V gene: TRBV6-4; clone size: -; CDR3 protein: CASSPASGSPSYNEQFF; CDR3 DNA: TGTGCCAGCAGTCCAGCTAGCGGGAGCCCCTCCTACAATGAGCAGTTCTTC
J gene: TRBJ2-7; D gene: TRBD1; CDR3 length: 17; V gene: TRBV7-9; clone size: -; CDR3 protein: CASSLVGGRQGAHEQYF; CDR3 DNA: TGTGCCAGCAGCTTAGTCGGGGGTAGACAGGGGGCCCACGAGCAGTACTTC
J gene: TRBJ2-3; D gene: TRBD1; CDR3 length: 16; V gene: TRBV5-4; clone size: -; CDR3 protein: CASSPQTGGGTDTQYF; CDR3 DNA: TGTGCCAGCAGCCCCCAGACAGGGGGAGGCACAGATACGCAGTATTTT
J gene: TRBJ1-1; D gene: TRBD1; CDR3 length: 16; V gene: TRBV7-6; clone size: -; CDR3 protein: CASSFSGTGGDTEAFF; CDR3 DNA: TGTGCCAGCAGCTTCTCCGGGACAGGGGGAGACACTGAAGCTTTCTTT
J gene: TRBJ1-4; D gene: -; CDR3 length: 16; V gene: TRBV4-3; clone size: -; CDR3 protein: CASSQDSGPREEKLFF; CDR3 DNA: TGCGCCAGCAGCCAAGATTCAGGCCCCCGGGAAGAAAAACTGTTTTTT
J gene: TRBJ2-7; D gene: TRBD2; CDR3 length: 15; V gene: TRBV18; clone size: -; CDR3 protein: CASSLDTLGGDEQYF; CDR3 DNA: TGTGCCAGCTCACTGGACACCCTCGGGGGGGACGAGCAGTACTTC
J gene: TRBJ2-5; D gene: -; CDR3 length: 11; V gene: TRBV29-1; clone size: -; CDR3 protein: CSVGLRETQYF; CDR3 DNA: TGCAGCGTTGGTCTTCGAGAGACCCAGTACTTC
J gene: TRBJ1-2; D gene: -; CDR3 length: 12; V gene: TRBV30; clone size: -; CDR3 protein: CAWSGQYSGYTF; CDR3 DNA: TGTGCCTGGAGTGGACAGTATAGTGGCTACACCTTC
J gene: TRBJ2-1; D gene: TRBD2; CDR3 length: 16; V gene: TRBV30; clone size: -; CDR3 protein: CAWTLGPSGGYNEQFF; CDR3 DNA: TGTGCCTGGACCCTGGGGCCTAGCGGGGGGTACAATGAGCAGTTCTTC
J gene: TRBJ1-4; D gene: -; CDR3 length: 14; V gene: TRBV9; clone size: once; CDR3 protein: CASSVQGFGEKLFF; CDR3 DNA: TGTGCCAGCAGCGTCCAGGGTTTCGGTGAAAAACTGTTTTTT
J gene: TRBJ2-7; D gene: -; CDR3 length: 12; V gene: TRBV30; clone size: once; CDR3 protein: CAWSILSYEQYF; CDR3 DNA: TGTGCCTGGAGTATCCTGTCCTACGAGCAGTACTTC
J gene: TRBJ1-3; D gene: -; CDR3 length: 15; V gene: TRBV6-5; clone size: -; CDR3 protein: CASRLLWSSGNTIYF; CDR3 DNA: TGTGCCAGCAGACTTCTCTGGTCCTCTGGAAACACCATATATTTT
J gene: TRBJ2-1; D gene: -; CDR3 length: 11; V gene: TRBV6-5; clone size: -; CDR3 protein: CASSYYGEQFF; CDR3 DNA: TGTGCCAGCAGTTACTACGGGGAGCAGTTCTTC
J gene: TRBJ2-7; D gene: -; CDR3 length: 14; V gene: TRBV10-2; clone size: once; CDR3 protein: CASRDSQRSYEQYF; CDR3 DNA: TGCGCCAGCAGGGACAGCCAAAGGTCCTACGAGCAGTACTTC
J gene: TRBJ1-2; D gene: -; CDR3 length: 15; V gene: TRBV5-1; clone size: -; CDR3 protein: CASRSEGNGVYGYTF; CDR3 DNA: TGCGCCAGCAGGTCGGAGGGAAATGGAGTCTATGGCTACACCTTC
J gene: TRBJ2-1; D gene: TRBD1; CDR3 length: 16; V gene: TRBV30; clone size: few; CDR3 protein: CAWCRDRSYSYNEQFF; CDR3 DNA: TGTGCCTGGTGCCGGGACAGGAGTTACTCCTACAATGAGCAGTTCTTC
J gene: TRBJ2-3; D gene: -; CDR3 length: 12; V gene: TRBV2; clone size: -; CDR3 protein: CASMPDTDTQYF; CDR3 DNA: TGTGCCAGCATGCCAGACACAGATACGCAGTATTTT
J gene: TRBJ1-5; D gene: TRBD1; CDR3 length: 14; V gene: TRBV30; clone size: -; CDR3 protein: CAWKAGQGNQPQHF; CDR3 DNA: TGTGCCTGGAAAGCCGGACAGGGCAATCAGCCCCAGCATTTT
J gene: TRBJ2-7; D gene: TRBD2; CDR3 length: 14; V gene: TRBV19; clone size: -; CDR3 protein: CASSIGGSGDEQYF; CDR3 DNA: TGTGCCAGTAGTATCGGGGGGTCGGGGGACGAGCAGTACTTC
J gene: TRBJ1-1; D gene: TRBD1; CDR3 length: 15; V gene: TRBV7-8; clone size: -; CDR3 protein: CASSRLRTGGTEAFF; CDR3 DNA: TGTGCCAGCAGCCGCCTTCGGACAGGGGGCACTGAAGCTTTCTTT
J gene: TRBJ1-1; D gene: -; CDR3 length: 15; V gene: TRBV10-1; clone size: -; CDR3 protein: CASSESDSMNTEAFF; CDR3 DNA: TGCGCCAGCAGTGAGTCGGACAGCATGAACACTGAAGCTTTCTTT
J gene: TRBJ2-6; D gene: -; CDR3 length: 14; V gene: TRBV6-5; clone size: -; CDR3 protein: CASSKLPGANVLTF; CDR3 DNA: TGTGCCAGCAGTAAACTTCCTGGGGCCAACGTCCTGACTTTC
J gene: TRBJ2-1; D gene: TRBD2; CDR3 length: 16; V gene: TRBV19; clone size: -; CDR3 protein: CASSIEGGGADNEQFF; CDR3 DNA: TGTGCCAGTAGTATAGAGGGCGGGGGGGCCGACAATGAGCAGTTCTTC
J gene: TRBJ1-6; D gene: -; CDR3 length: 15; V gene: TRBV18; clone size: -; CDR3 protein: CASSPGQGYNSPLHF; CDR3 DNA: TGTGCCAGCTCACCGGGGCAGGGGTATAATTCACCCCTCCACTTT
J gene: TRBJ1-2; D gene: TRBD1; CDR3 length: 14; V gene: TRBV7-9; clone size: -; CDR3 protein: CSSSSRTGRDGYTF; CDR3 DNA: TGTTCCAGCAGCTCCCGGACAGGGAGAGACGGCTACACCTTC
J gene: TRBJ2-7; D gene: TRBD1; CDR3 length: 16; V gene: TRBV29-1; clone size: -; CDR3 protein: CSVEDFGTGEPYEQYF; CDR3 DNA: TGCAGCGTTGAAGATTTTGGGACAGGGGAACCCTACGAGCAGTACTTC
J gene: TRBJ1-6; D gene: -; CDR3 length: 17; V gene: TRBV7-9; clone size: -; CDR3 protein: CASSLLNWGRPHSPLHF; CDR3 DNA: TGTGCCAGCAGCTTACTGAATTGGGGGCGCCCCCATTCACCCCTCCACTTT
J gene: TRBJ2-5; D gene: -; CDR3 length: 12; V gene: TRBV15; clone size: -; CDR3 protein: CATSRLRETQYF; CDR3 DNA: TGTGCCACCAGCAGACTCCGGGAGACCCAGTACTTC
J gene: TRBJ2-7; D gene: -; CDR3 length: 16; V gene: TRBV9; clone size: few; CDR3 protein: CASSLSGELVPYEQYF; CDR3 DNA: TGTGCCAGCAGCCTCTCAGGGGAATTGGTTCCCTACGAGCAGTACTTC
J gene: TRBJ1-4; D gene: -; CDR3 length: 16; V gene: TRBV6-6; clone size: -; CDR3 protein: CASSYARLTTNEKLFF; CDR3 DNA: TGTGCCAGCAGTTACGCACGACTCACAACTAATGAAAAACTGTTTTTT
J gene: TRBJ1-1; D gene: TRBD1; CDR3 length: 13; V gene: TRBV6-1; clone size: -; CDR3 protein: CASRDLDRGSAFF; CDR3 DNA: TGTGCCAGCAGGGATTTGGACAGGGGATCAGCTTTCTTT
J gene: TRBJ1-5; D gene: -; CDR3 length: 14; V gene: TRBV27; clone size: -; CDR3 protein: CASSLRGTDQPQHF; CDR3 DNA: TGTGCCAGCAGTTTAAGGGGGACGGATCAGCCCCAGCATTTT
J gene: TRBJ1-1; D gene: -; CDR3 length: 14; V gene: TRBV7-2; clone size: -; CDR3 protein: CASGLTGKGTEAFF; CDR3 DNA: TGTGCCAGCGGACTGACCGGAAAGGGTACTGAAGCTTTCTTT
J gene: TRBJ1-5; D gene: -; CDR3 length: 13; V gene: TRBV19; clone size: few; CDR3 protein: CASSISGNQPQHF; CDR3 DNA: TGTGCCAGTAGTATATCTGGCAATCAGCCCCAGCATTTT
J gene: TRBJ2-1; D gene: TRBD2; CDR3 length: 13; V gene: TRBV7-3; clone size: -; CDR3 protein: CASSPTTSGEQFF; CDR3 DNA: TGTGCCAGCAGCCCTACGACTAGCGGCGAGCAGTTCTTC
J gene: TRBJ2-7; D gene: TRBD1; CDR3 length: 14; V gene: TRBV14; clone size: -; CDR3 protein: CASSQEQGAHEQYF; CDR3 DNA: TGTGCCAGCAGCCAAGAGCAGGGGGCCCACGAGCAGTACTTC